This TCR beta chain was documented in a study of Graves' ophthalmopathy and Graves' hyperthyroidism. The wider study: Investigators collected peripheral blood at initial diagnosis, before any treatment was given.

Trimming cost V 2 bases and J 9 bases, with 11 bases left between them. The CDR3 sequence is 13 residues long. No donor had other autoimmune disease, uncontrolled infection, pregnancy or lactation. Serum thyroxine and TRAb, along with clinical symptoms, thyroid ultrasound and orbital computed tomography, were what diagnosis relied on. TCR beta CDR3 amplification used RNA transcripts. In the first round, RT-PCR was carried out with HTBI primers, and a multiplex PCR formed the second round. MiXCR was run by TCRdb on the multiplex PCR reads, yielding one entry per CDR3 protein. The sample has fewer than 650,000 distinct CDR3 sequences, 22% seen once.

The rearrangement uses TRBV6-7 and TRBJ1-5, with D hard to call. TRBV6-7 has ORF status, its function being uncertain. This TCR derives from a woman under 30 with stable Graves' hyperthyroidism. Some clones in this sample may be carry-over from other donors' samples. Source material: peripheral blood. CDR3 DNA sequence: TGTGCCAGCAGTTACAGGAAGGTCCCGCCCCAGCATTTT. Translated: CASSYRKVPPQHF.